Listed below are T cell receptor beta chains from one sample, sequenced in a study of blood T cells in healthy people across ages. Using its own MiXCR run on the 5' RACE reads, TCRdb lists one record per CDR3 protein. The data show over 600,000 distinct CDR3 sequences, roughly 20% seen once. Material: blood. The receptors were gathered from an older man in good health. Both conserved end residues are trimmed from each CDR3. The order of the fields is J gene, V gene, CDR3 protein.

TRBJ2-1 TRBV2 ASSVQRSTHYNEQF
TRBJ2-4 TRBV20-1 SARSPLAPKNIQY
TRBJ1-2 TRBV11-2 ASSGDRGYGYT
TRBJ2-5 TRBV10-3 AISESLEETQY
TRBJ2-1 TRBV10-3 AISDGAGGTSYNEQF
TRBJ2-5 TRBV6-1 ASSLTGAAPGETQY
TRBJ2-7 TRBV6-2/TRBV6-3 ASSYPHGRASVEQY
TRBJ2-7 TRBV20-1 SALEGSGTYEQY
TRBJ2-5 TRBV7-8 ASRVDFPTQETQY
TRBJ2-7 TRBV15 TTSMGLEGYEQY
TRBJ2-7 TRBV28 ASSSHSSGSSYEQY
TRBJ2-5 TRBV5-1 ASSLTSRETQY
TRBJ1-4 TRBV27 ASSPLTTGRSEKLF
TRBJ2-2 TRBV15 ATSGRTGRTGELF
TRBJ2-7 TRBV20-1 SARGAGGHEQY
TRBJ2-3 TRBV12-3/TRBV12-4 ASSWGLAGADTRY
TRBJ1-1 TRBV20-1 SARDPRVNTEAF
TRBJ1-3 TRBV7-2 ASSPVARSSGNTIY
TRBJ2-3 TRBV24-1 ATSSTGDGTDTQY
TRBJ1-2 TRBV5-5 ASSLVAGGWNGYT
TRBJ2-1 TRBV3-1 ASSQEGRSYNEQF
TRBJ2-3 TRBV24-1 ATSDSGRGIQDTQY
TRBJ1-3 TRBV7-3 ASSLNPGSGNTIY
TRBJ1-1 TRBV6-5 AGRTAQSNTEPF
TRBJ2-1 TRBV5-1 ASSTTSGSLNEQF
NA TRBV5-1 ASSPTGDEQY